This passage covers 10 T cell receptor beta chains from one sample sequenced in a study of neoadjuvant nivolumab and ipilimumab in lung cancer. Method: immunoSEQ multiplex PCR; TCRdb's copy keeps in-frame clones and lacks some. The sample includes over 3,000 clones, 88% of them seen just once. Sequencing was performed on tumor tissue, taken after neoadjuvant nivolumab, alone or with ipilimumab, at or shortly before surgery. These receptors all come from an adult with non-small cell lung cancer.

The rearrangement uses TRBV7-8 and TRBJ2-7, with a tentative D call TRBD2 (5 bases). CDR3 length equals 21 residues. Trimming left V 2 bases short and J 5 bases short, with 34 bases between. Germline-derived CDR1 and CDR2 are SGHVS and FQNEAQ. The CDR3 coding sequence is TGTGCCAGCAGCTTATTTCAAAGAAGCCAGCGAGCGATCTCTCTGGGAGACGAGCAGTACTTC. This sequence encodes CASSLFQRSQRAISLGDEQYF.

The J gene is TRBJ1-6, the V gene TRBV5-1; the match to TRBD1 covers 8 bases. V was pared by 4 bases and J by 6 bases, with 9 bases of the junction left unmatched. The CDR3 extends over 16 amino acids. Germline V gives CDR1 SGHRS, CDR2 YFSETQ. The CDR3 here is CASSLERTGTNSPLHF. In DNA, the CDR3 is TGCGCCAGCAGCCTAGAAAGGACAGGGACTAATTCACCCCTCCACTTT.

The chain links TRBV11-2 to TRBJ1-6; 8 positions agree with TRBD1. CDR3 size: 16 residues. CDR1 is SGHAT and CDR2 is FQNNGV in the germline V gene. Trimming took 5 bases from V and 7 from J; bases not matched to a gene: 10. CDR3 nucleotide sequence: TGTGCCAGCAGCACAAGAGGACAGGGACGGAATTCACCCCTCCACTTT. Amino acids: CASSTRGQGRNSPLHF.

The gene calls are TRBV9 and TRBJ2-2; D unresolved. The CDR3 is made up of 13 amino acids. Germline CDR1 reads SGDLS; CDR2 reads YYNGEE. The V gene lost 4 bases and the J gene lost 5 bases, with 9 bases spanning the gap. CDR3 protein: CASSPRLTGELFF. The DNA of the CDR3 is TGTGCCAGCAGCCCCCGCCTAACCGGGGAGCTGTTTTTT.

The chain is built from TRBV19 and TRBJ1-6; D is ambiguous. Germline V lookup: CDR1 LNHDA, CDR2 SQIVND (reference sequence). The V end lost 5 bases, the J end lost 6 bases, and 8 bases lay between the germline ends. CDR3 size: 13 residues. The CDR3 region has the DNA TGTGCCAGTAGTTCTCTCGGTAATTCACCCCTCCACTTT. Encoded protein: CASSSLGNSPLHF.

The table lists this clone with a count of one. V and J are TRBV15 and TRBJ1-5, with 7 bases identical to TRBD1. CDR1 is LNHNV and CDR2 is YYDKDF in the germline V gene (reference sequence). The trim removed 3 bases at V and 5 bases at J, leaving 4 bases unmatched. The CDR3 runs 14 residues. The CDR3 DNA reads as TGTGCCACCAGCAGCGACAGGGAATATCAGCCCCAGCATTTT. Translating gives CATSSDREYQPQHF.

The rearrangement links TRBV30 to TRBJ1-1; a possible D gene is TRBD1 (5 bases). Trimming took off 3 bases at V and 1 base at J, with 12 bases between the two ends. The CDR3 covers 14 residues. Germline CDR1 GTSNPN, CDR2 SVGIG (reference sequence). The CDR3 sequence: CAWRIGGSNTEAFF. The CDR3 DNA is TGTGCCTGGAGGATCGGGGGGTCGAACACTGAAGCTTTCTTT.

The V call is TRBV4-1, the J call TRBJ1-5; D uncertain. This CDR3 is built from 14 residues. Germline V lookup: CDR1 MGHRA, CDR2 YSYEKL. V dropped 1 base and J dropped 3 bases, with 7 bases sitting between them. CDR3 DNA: TGCGCCAGCAGCCAAGGACCGCACAATCAGCCCCAGCATTTT. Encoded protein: CASSQGPHNQPQHF.

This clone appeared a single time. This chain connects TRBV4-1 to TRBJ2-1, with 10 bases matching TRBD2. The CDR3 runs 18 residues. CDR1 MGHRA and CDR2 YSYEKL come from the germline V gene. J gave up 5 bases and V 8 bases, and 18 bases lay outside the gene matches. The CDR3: CASCGLAVTALEDNEQFF. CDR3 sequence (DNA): TGCGCCAGCTGCGGACTAGCGGTGACTGCCCTGGAAGACAATGAGCAGTTCTTC.

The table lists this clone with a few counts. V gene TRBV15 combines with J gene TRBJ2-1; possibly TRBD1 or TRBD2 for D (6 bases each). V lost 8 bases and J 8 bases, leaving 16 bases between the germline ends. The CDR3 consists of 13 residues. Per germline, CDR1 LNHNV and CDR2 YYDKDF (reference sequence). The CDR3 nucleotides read TGTGCCACCGGGGGGCGGAAGATAGATGAGCAGTTCTTC. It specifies CATGGRKIDEQFF.